Sequencing of this T cell receptor beta chain was carried out in a study of blood T cells in healthy people across ages. Then a second PCR, running about 7 to 11 cycles, was carried out with a sample-barcoded 5' primer and a J-beta primer mix. In TCRdb, the 5' RACE reads were re-called with MiXCR into one record per CDR3 protein. This sample has more than 700,000 distinct CDR3 sequences, with roughly 50% found just once. The V segment lost 7 bases and the J segment 4 bases; nucleotides outside the gene matches: 5. This CDR3 spans 13 amino acids. Germline-derived CDR1 and CDR2 are MNHEY and SVGAGI. The sample consisted of blood. This receptor was obtained from an elderly man in good health. The chain is built from TRBV6-5 and TRBJ1-1; 8 nucleotides match TRBD1. This CDR3 reads CASIGQGGTEAFF. The CDR3 DNA reads TGTGCCAGCATCGGACAGGGAGGCACTGAAGCTTTCTTT.